Shown below are 9 T cell receptor beta chains from a single sample sequenced in a study of blood T cells in healthy people across ages. A sample-barcoded 5' primer and a J-beta primer mix were used in a second PCR of roughly 6 to 11 cycles. TCRdb reprocessed the 5' RACE reads with MiXCR, giving one entry per CDR3 protein. The profile shows just under 900,000 distinct CDR3 sequences, 29% of them singletons. The sample consisted of blood. The receptor source for this set is a woman at least 80 years old in good health.

Worth noting for this clonotype: A junction end diverges from the germline sequence, so it may reflect a read error. The chain uses TRBV7-9 and TRBJ1-6; no reliable D call. CDR3 length: 14 residues. The germline CDR1 and CDR2 sequences are SEHNR and FQNEAQ (reference sequence). CDR3 sequence (DNA): TGTGCCAGCAGTCCTCGGACGGGGATGGCACCCCCCCACTTT. Its protein product is CASSPRTGMAPPHF.

This clonotype has a single count. The V gene is TRBV7-6, the J gene TRBJ2-2, with unresolved D. Germline V gene sequence: CDR1 SGHVS, CDR2 FNYEAQ. The CDR3 sequence is 14 residues long. With 0 bases removed from V and 4 bases from J, the gap between germline ends came to 6 bases. CDR3 region: CASSLAFFTGELFF. The CDR3, as DNA: TGTGCCAGCAGCTTAGCATTTTTCACCGGGGAGCTGTTTTTT.

This chain uses TRBV5-1 with TRBJ1-1; D may be TRBD1 (6 bases). CDR1 is SGHRS and CDR2 is YFSETQ in the germline V gene. Trimming took 0 bases from V and 3 from J, leaving 12 bases between them. This CDR3 region has 15 residues. The CDR3 DNA sequence: TGCGCCAGCAGCTTGGTTCGCGGGGGCGACACTGAAGCTTTCTTT. It specifies CASSLVRGGDTEAFF.

V gene TRBV29-1 combines with J gene TRBJ2-7, with D possibly being TRBD1 (5 bases). The CDR3 runs 14 residues. The germline V gene encodes CDR1 SQVTM and CDR2 ANQGSEA. The V end was cut by 4 bases, the J end by 3 bases, with 16 bases between. CDR3 coding DNA: TGCAGCGTTGGTCAGGGCGGAGTGTTCTACGAGCAGTACTTC. This gives the protein CSVGQGGVFYEQYF.

On this clonotype itself: Sequence at one end of the junction differs from germline and may be a read error. This rearrangement joins TRBV10-3 to TRBJ2-7; D ambiguous. The J call may not be correct, given that the DNA end is closer to TRBJ2-5. The V gene's germline CDR1 is ENHRY and CDR2 SYGVKD. The CDR3 has 14 residues. This chain's CDR3 is CAIRESPREETQYF. The CDR3 DNA sequence: TGTGCCATCAGGGAGTCTCCTAGAGAAGAGACCCAGTACTTC.

V and J are TRBV6-2 or TRBV6-3 and TRBJ2-1; possibly TRBD1 for D (7 bases). The ends were cut back, 4 bases at V and 8 bases at J, with 9 bases in the middle. The CDR3 covers 12 residues. Germline CDR1 MNHEY, CDR2 SVGEGT. CDR3 sequence: CASSSRGDEQFF. CDR3 DNA sequence: TGTGCCAGCAGTTCCAGGGGGGATGAGCAGTTCTTC.

This clonotype was found many times. The V gene is TRBV6-1, the J gene TRBJ2-3; 7 positions match TRBD2. The CDR3 contains 16 residues. Trimming removed 10 bases from V and 6 bases from J; junction bases left unmatched: 19. CDR1 is MNHNS, CDR2 SASEGT, per germline. CDR3 in amino acids: CATGNQGGGAGDTQYF. The CDR3 region has the DNA TGTGCCACCGGGAACCAAGGCGGGGGAGCAGGTGATACGCAGTATTTT.

The V and J genes are TRBV7-2 and TRBJ2-2; D unclear. V was trimmed by 1 base and J by 2 bases, leaving 11 bases between them. CDR1 and CDR2 from the germline V gene are SGHTA and FQGNSA. The CDR3 loop spans 16 amino acids. The CDR3 protein is CASSLVPRPNTGELFF. The CDR3 DNA is TGTGCCAGCAGCTTAGTCCCGCGCCCAAACACCGGGGAGCTGTTTTTT.

This clonotype was counted between two and nine times. This chain links TRBV11-2 with TRBJ2-7; 7 bases match TRBD2. The CDR3 extends over 14 amino acids. V lost 5 bases, J lost 6 bases, and 10 bases stayed unmatched. The germline V gene encodes CDR1 SGHAT and CDR2 FQNNGV. The CDR3, as DNA: TGTGCCAGCAGCCGCCTAGCGGACCGGTTCGAGCAGTACTTC. This sequence encodes CASSRLADRFEQYF.